These 8 T cell receptor beta chains were sequenced from one sample in a study of blood T cell repertoires in COVID-19 (dated by TCRdb to about 2020). Libraries came from the immunoSEQ multiplex PCR assay. TCRdb re-hosts the immuneACCESS table, in-frame sequences only. Its copies lack some clones; in the studies checked, an unresolved V gene accounts for under half of them, and the cause for the rest is not known. In all, the sample holds over 400,000 clones, and approximately 88% of those were seen once. 7.8% of the sample comes from the top ten. The sequenced material came from peripheral blood. These receptor sequences come from a woman in her fifties or sixties with COVID-19, enrolled during active disease.

V and J are TRBV4-1 and TRBJ2-1; 11 bases fit TRBD2. This CDR3 is 16 amino acids long. From germline, CDR1 is MGHRA and CDR2 YSYEKL. Unmatched junction bases numbered 9, after V lost 4 bases and J lost 7 bases. The CDR3 sequence is CASSPVAGGPRNEQFF. The CDR3 coding sequence is TGCGCCAGCAGCCCCGTAGCGGGGGGGCCGAGGAATGAGCAGTTCTTC.

As concerns this clone: This same CDR3 is encoded by further DNA sequences in the sample. J is TRBJ1-2 and V is TRBV5-1; 8 positions agree with TRBD1. Germline CDR1 and CDR2: SGHRS and YFSETQ. V trimming: 4 bases; J trimming: 1 base; junction bases outside the gene matches: 3. CDR3 length equals 14 residues. The CDR3 here is CASSLDRGNYGYTF. The CDR3 coding sequence is TGCGCCAGCAGCCTTGACAGGGGTAACTATGGCTACACCTTC.

The rearrangement joins TRBV27 to TRBJ1-2; TRBD1 is a possible D gene (5 bases). Trimming shortened V by 4 bases and J by 2 bases, and 14 bases separated the two germline ends. Per germline, CDR1 MNHEY and CDR2 SMNVEV (reference sequence). This CDR3 has 15 amino acids. The CDR3 nucleotides are TGTGCCAGCAGTTCACGAAGACAGAGGAACTATGGCTACACCTTC. This encodes CASSSRRQRNYGYTF.

The chain recombines TRBV12-3 or TRBV12-4 with TRBJ1-5; TRBD1 might be the D (6 bases). V lost 3 bases and J 6 bases, leaving 9 bases between the germline ends. The CDR3 contains 13 residues. The CDR3 here is CASSLSRGQPQHF. CDR3 nucleotide sequence: TGTGCCAGCAGTTTGTCCAGGGGTCAGCCCCAGCATTTT.

V gene TRBV4-1 combines with J gene TRBJ1-2; D is uncertain. Trimming stripped 3 bases from V and 8 bases from J, with 19 bases between. The CDR3 has 15 amino acids. The germline V gene has CDR1 MGHRA and CDR2 YSYEKL. In nucleotides, the CDR3 is TGCGCCAGCAGCCACCCCCCTGACGGAGTCGGCGGCTACACCTTC. This encodes CASSHPPDGVGGYTF.

This chain connects TRBV18 to TRBJ2-7; TRBD1 is a possible D gene (6 bases). Trimming cost V 6 bases and J 5 bases, with 14 bases left between them. Germline V gives CDR1 KGHSH, CDR2 LQKENI. The CDR3 runs 13 residues. The CDR3, as DNA: TGTGCCAGCTCCCCCGGGACATTGGACGAGCAGTACTTC. Its protein is CASSPGTLDEQYF.

The gene calls are TRBV7-2 and TRBJ1-1; D perhaps matches TRBD1 (6 bases). Germline CDR1 SGHTA, CDR2 FQGNSA. The CDR3 runs to 13 residues. V was trimmed by 4 bases and J by 5 bases, leaving 11 bases between them. CDR3: CASSSSGDTEAFF. CDR3 DNA: TGTGCCAGCAGCTCATCAGGGGATACTGAAGCTTTCTTT. Combining the CDR3 with reference TRBV7-2 and TRBJ1-1 gives the whole variable domain GAGVSQSPSNKVTEKGKDVELRCDPISGHTALYWYRQSLGQGLEFLIYFQGNSAPDKSGLPSDRFSAERTGGSVSTLTIQRTQQEDSAVYLCASSSSGDTEAFFGQGTRLTVV.

The chain has TRBV15 and TRBJ1-2; no clear D. Trimming pared 1 base from V and 3 bases from J, leaving 9 bases between. The germline gives CDR1 LNHNV, CDR2 YYDKDF (reference sequence). The CDR3 extends over 14 amino acids. In DNA form, the CDR3 reads TGTGCCACCAGCAGAGCGGGAACAGACTATGGCTACACCTTC. Translation: CATSRAGTDYGYTF.